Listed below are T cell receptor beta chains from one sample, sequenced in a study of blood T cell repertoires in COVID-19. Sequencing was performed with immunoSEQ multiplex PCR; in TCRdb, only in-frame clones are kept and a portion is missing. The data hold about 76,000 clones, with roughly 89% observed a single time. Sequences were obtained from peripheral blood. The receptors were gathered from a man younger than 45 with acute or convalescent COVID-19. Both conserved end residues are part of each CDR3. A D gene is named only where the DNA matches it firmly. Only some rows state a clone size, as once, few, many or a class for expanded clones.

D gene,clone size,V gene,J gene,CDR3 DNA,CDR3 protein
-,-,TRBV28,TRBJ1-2,TGTGCCAGCTCTGACGTGCAGGCTCCCGCTAACTATGGCTACACCTTC,CASSDVQAPANYGYTF
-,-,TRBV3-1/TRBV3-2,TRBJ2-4,TGTGCCAGCAGCCAAGAAGGGTTGGGTCCACGGGGCATTCAGTACTTC,CASSQEGLGPRGIQYF
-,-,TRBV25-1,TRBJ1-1,TGTGCCAGCAGTGATGGGACTCAGGCTTTCTTT,CASSDGTQAFF
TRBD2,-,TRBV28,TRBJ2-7,TGTGCCAGCAGAGGGACTAGCGGGTTCCCCTACGAGCAGTACTTC,CASRGTSGFPYEQYF
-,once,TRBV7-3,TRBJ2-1,TGTGCCAGCAGCCCCGGGGGGAACAGGGATGGTGAGCAGTTCTTC,CASSPGGNRDGEQFF
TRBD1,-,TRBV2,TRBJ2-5,TGTGCCAGCAGTGGAGCCCACCGAGACAGGGGAGAGACCCAGTACTTC,CASSGAHRDRGETQYF
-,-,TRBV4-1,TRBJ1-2,TGCGCCAGCAGCCAAGGAGGGAGGGGTTTAAACTATGGCTACACCTTC,CASSQGGRGLNYGYTF
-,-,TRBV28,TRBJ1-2,TGTGCCAGTCAGGACAGATCCAACTATGGCTACACCTTC,CASQDRSNYGYTF
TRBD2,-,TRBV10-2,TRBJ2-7,TGCGCCAGTGAACATTTGGGACTAGCGTTCGGGGAGCAGTACTTC,CASEHLGLAFGEQYF
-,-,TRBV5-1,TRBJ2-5,TGCGCCAGCAGCTTTATGGAGACCCAGTACTTC,CASSFMETQYF
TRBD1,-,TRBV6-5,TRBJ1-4,TGTGCCAGCACGAGGGGGCAGCGTGAAAAACTGTTTTTT,CASTRGQREKLFF
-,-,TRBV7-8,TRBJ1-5,TGTGCCAGCAGCTCAGAAATGCGCAATCAGCCCCAGCATTTT,CASSSEMRNQPQHF
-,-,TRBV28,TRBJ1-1,TGTGCCAGCAGGGTGACAGGCATGAACACTGAAGCTTTCTTT,CASRVTGMNTEAFF
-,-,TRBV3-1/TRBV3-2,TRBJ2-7,TGTGCCAGCAACGACTACTACGAGCAGTACTTC,CASNDYYEQYF
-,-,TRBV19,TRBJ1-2,TGTGCCAGTAGCTTCGACTCCAGGGGAGCTGGCTACACCTTC,CASSFDSRGAGYTF
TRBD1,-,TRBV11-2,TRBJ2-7,TGTGCCAGCAGCGTACGTCCGACAGGGAGCGCCTACGAGCAGTACTTC,CASSVRPTGSAYEQYF
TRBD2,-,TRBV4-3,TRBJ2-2,TGCGCCAGCAGCCAACCGGGACTAGTTGAGACCGGGGAGCTGTTTTTT,CASSQPGLVETGELFF
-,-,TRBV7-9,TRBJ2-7,TGTGCCAGCAGCTCACCCCAGAACCCCTACGAGCAGTACTTC,CASSSPQNPYEQYF
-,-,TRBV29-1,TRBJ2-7,TGCAGCGTTGAAGGTTTGGGAGGCCACTCCTACGAGCAGTACTTC,CSVEGLGGHSYEQYF
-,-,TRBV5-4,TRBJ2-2,TGTGCCAGCAGTTTCCAGCGAGACCCGAACACCGGGGAGCTGTTTTTT,CASSFQRDPNTGELFF
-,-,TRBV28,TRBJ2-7,TGTGCCAGCACCCCGAGGGAATCTCCCTACGAGCAGTACTTC,CASTPRESPYEQYF
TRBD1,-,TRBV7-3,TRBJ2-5,TGTGCCAGCAGCCCGGGACAGGAAGAGACCCAGTACTTC,CASSPGQEETQYF
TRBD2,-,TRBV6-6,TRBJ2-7,TGTGCCAGCAGTTTTAGCGGGTCCTACGAGCAGTACTTC,CASSFSGSYEQYF
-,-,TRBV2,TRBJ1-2,TGTGCCAGCAGTGAAGGTTTTAGAGGAGGCTACACCTTC,CASSEGFRGGYTF
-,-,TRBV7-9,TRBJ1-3,TGTGCCAGCAGCTTAGGCTTCGGCTCAGCGATTTCTTCTGGAAACACCATATATTTT,CASSLGFGSAISSGNTIYF
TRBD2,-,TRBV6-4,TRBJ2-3,TGTGCCAGCAGTCCCGGGACTAGCGGGAGTGATACGCAGTATTTT,CASSPGTSGSDTQYF
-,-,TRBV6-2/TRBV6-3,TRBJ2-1,TGTGCCAGCAGTTATAATACGGGGAAGGTGCAGTTCTTC,CASSYNTGKVQFF
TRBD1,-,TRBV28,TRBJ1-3,TGTGCCAGCAGTACAGGGGGCACTGGAAACACCATATATTTT,CASSTGGTGNTIYF
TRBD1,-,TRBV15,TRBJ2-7,TGTGCCACCAGCAGAGGGGGACAGTACGAGCAGTACTTC,CATSRGGQYEQYF
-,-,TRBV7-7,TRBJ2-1,TGTGCCAGCAGCTTAGCCAGGGTTCGCGAGCAGTTCTTC,CASSLARVREQFF
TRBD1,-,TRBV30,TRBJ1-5,TGTGCCTGGAGTGTATTACAGGGGGCACAGCCCCAGCATTTT,CAWSVLQGAQPQHF
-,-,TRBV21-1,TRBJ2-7,TGTGCCAGCAGTAAAGAGTGGGGGGGGTCCTACGAGCAGTACTTC,CASSKEWGGSYEQYF
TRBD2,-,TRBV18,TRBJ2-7,TGTGCCAGCTCACCACCGGGGCTAGCGGGGGCCTACGAGCAGTACTTC,CASSPPGLAGAYEQYF